This is a list of T cell receptor beta chains from one sample in a study of T cell clonotyping in hematopoietic cell transplantation. Here immunoSEQ multiplex PCR was the method, and the copy in TCRdb shows in-frame clones only, minus some. The sample includes about 14,000 clones, 94% of them seen just once. The sequenced sample was PBMCs, obtained 30 days after allogeneic stem cell transplant. These receptors all come from a male patient aged 55 to 69 who had an allogeneic stem cell transplant from an unrelated donor, so the T cells may come from the graft donor. Some clones in this sample may be carry-over from other donors' samples. CDR3s include the opening cysteine and the closing phenylalanine or tryptophan. The D gene is left open where the match is weak. Clone size is given for some rows only: seen once, a few or many times, or a class if the clone is expanded.

j_call clone_size v_call d_call cdr3_aa cdr3_nt
TRBJ1-2 . TRBV29-1 . CSVDAGAGYTF TGCAGCGTTGACGCAGGCGCTGGCTACACCTTC
TRBJ2-3 . TRBV6-5 TRBD2 CASSQSSDSGGEYF TGTGCCAGCAGTCAGTCCAGTGATAGCGGGGGAGAGTATTTT
TRBJ1-5 . TRBV27 . CASSLNRNSNQPQHF TGTGCCAGCAGTTTAAACAGGAATAGCAATCAGCCCCAGCATTTT
TRBJ2-2 . TRBV6-1 . CASRPGTDTGELFF TGTGCCAGCAGGCCCGGGACGGACACCGGGGAGCTGTTTTTT
TRBJ2-3 . TRBV30 . CAWGTPTDTQYF TGTGCCTGGGGGACACCGACAGATACGCAGTATTTT
TRBJ1-2 . TRBV29-1 TRBD1 CSVDRGRGGDGYTF TGCAGCGTTGATCGGGGCAGGGGGGGAGACGGCTACACCTTC
TRBJ1-2 . TRBV20-1 . CSAPYGYTF TGCAGTGCCCCCTATGGCTACACCTTC
TRBJ2-3 . TRBV11-2 . CASSSPQNTQYF TGTGCCAGCAGCTCCCCTCAGAATACGCAGTATTTT
TRBJ2-6 . TRBV19 . CASSIQTRSGANVLTF TGTGCCAGTAGTATCCAAACCCGCTCTGGGGCCAACGTCCTGACTTTC
TRBJ1-6 . TRBV19 . CASRPAEYNSPLHF TGTGCCAGTAGACCAGCCGAATATAATTCACCCCTCCACTTT
TRBJ1-6 . TRBV4-3 . CASSQGYWGMGNDSPLHF TGCGCCAGCAGCCAAGGATATTGGGGTATGGGGAATGATTCACCCCTCCACTTT
TRBJ2-5 . TRBV7-9 . CATSARGGETQYF TGTGCCACCTCAGCGAGGGGGGGCGAGACCCAGTACTTC
TRBJ2-5 . TRBV5-1 . CASTVTGQETQYF TGCGCCAGCACCGTAACGGGGCAAGAGACCCAGTACTTC
TRBJ2-1 once TRBV25-1 TRBD1 CASSRDRGFNEQFF TGTGCCAGCAGCCGGGACAGGGGGTTTAACGAGCAGTTCTTC
TRBJ1-1 . TRBV19 . CASSIGAVNTEAFF TGTGCCAGTAGTATAGGGGCAGTGAACACTGAAGCTTTCTTT
TRBJ1-2 . TRBV6-1 . CASSEQAVYGYTF TGTGCCAGCAGTGAACAAGCAGTCTATGGCTACACCTTC
TRBJ2-7 . TRBV9 TRBD2 CASSPYLAGGFYEQYF TGTGCCAGCAGCCCCTACTTAGCGGGGGGATTCTACGAGCAGTACTTC
TRBJ1-2 . TRBV27 . CASKPHKGGYGYTF TGTGCCAGTAAACCACACAAGGGGGGCTATGGCTACACCTTC
TRBJ1-1 . TRBV7-3 TRBD1 CATGQGANTEAFF TGTGCCACGGGACAGGGAGCGAACACTGAAGCTTTCTTT
TRBJ2-7 few TRBV27 TRBD1 CASRGQGRYEQYF TGTGCCAGCAGAGGACAGGGGAGGTACGAGCAGTACTTC
TRBJ1-2 . TRBV19 . CATSPSRANYGYTF TGTGCCACCAGTCCGTCCAGGGCAAACTATGGCTACACCTTC
TRBJ2-7 . TRBV9 TRBD1 CASSVAIATGTGDDEQYF TGTGCCAGCAGCGTAGCCATCGCTACCGGGACAGGGGATGACGAGCAGTACTTC
TRBJ2-1 . TRBV6-6 . CASSYLSYNEQFF TGTGCCAGCAGTTACCTCTCCTACAATGAGCAGTTCTTC
TRBJ2-1 . TRBV7-2 TRBD2 CASSLQPISGGSYNEQFF TGTGCCAGCAGCTTACAACCGATTAGCGGGGGCTCCTACAATGAGCAGTTCTTC
TRBJ1-1 . TRBV5-6 . CASIHYRDGGPGTEAFF TGTGCCAGCATCCACTACCGGGACGGGGGACCTGGCACTGAAGCTTTCTTT
TRBJ2-1 . TRBV9 TRBD2 CASSVGGGGGYNEQFF TGTGCCAGCAGCGTAGGCGGGGGAGGCGGCTACAATGAGCAGTTCTTC
TRBJ1-5 . TRBV4-1 TRBD1 CASSQGQGSNQPQHF TGCGCCAGCAGCCAAGGACAGGGTAGCAATCAGCCCCAGCATTTT
TRBJ2-2 once TRBV2 . CASSPPATGELFF TGTGCCAGCAGCCCCCCCGCTACCGGGGAGCTGTTTTTT
TRBJ1-1 . TRBV28 . CASRRTEAFF TGTGCCAGCAGACGTACTGAAGCTTTCTTT
TRBJ1-5 . TRBV28 . CASSFRGGGQPQHF TGTGCCAGCAGTTTTCGCGGGGGCGGGCAGCCCCAGCATTTT
TRBJ1-1 . TRBV6-1 TRBD1 CASSELGGLNTEAFF TGTGCCAGCAGTGAACTAGGGGGCCTGAACACTGAAGCTTTCTTT
TRBJ1-1 . TRBV6-6 . CASSYTVNTEAFF TGTGCCAGCAGTTACACGGTGAACACTGAAGCTTTCTTT
TRBJ1-1 few TRBV11-2 . CASSLIRGTEAFF TGTGCCAGCAGCTTAATACGGGGCACTGAAGCTTTCTTT
TRBJ2-1 once TRBV2 . CASSPKGGYYNEQFF TGTGCCAGCAGCCCGAAGGGGGGGTACTACAATGAGCAGTTCTTC
TRBJ1-1 . TRBV9 . CASSTGVGSEAFF TGTGCCAGCAGCACTGGTGTGGGGAGCGAAGCTTTCTTT
TRBJ1-1 . TRBV7-2 . CASSSSRDGPMNTEAFF TGTGCCAGCAGCTCTTCTCGGGACGGGCCTATGAACACTGAAGCTTTCTTT
TRBJ1-1 . TRBV2 . CASRGGTEAFF TGTGCCAGCAGGGGGGGCACTGAAGCTTTCTTT
TRBJ2-7 . TRBV4-1 . CASSRGQGGHEQYF TGCGCCAGCAGCAGAGGGCAGGGGGGACACGAGCAGTACTTC
TRBJ2-1 . TRBV29-1 . CSVESGKYNEQFF TGCAGCGTTGAATCGGGGAAGTACAATGAGCAGTTCTTC
TRBJ2-7 . TRBV27 . CASKRPGGEQYF TGTGCCAGCAAAAGACCTGGGGGGGAGCAGTACTTC
TRBJ2-7 . TRBV5-6 . CASSLGTVGYEQYF TGTGCCAGCAGCTTAGGGACCGTCGGCTACGAGCAGTACTTC
TRBJ2-1 . TRBV7-2 . CASSLAWGLFNEQFF TGTGCCAGCAGCTTAGCGTGGGGACTCTTTAATGAGCAGTTCTTC
TRBJ1-5 . TRBV11-2 . CASSLDGPGNQPQHF TGTGCCAGCAGCTTAGATGGGCCAGGGAATCAGCCCCAGCATTTT
TRBJ2-3 . TRBV19 . CASTLGDTQYF TGTGCCAGTACACTAGGAGATACGCAGTATTTT
TRBJ1-1 . TRBV19 . CASSPGRGSGTAFF TGTGCCAGTAGTCCCGGGCGGGGGTCAGGCACAGCTTTCTTT
TRBJ1-1 once TRBV18 . CASSPPLTNTEAFF TGTGCCAGCTCACCTCCCTTGACCAACACTGAAGCTTTCTTT
TRBJ2-3 . TRBV10-3 . CAISRGGGRTASTDTQYF TGTGCCATCAGTCGAGGGGGAGGGAGGACCGCTAGCACAGATACGCAGTATTTT
TRBJ1-2 . TRBV6-1 . CASSEAGGNYGYTF TGTGCCAGCAGTGAAGCGGGGGGCAACTATGGCTACACCTTC
TRBJ2-2 . TRBV5-5 . CASSLGPDTGELFF TGTGCCAGCAGCTTAGGTCCGGACACCGGGGAGCTGTTTTTT
TRBJ1-3 once TRBV7-2 . CASSTGNRGNTIYF TGTGCCAGCAGCACAGGGAACCGTGGAAACACCATATATTTT